The 16 T cell receptor beta chains listed next were all sequenced from one sample in a study of shared clonotypes between healthy human individuals (TCRdb year 2020). CD8 naive samples consisted of CD45RO-negative cells that were positively selected for CCR7, yielding a CD45RA+CCR7+ population without TemRA cells. The library was built by means of the immunoSEQ multiplex PCR assay. What TCRdb holds here is the immuneACCESS table cut down to in-frame rearrangements. Part of the clones is not present; checked against another copy, under half of the missing clones reflect an unresolved V gene, and the others are unexplained. The sample profile shows 450,000 to 700,000 clones; nearly 97% of them were found once. The ten largest clones take up about 0.11% of the sample. The sequencing sample was made of naive CD8+ T cells sorted from blood. The cell subset or site label, read with the paper, signifies: CD45RA+CCR7+. These receptors originate from a woman between 25 and 40 years old in good health.

This clone was seen a single time. This sequence joins TRBV27 and TRBJ2-2; D unclear. Germline CDR1 reads MNHEY; CDR2 reads SMNVEV (reference sequence). This CDR3 region has 15 residues. The V and J ends lost 3 bases and 2 bases respectively, with 10 bases between them. The CDR3 reads CASSLWGGNTGELFF. The CDR3 region has the DNA TGTGCCAGCAGTTTGTGGGGTGGTAACACCGGGGAGCTGTTTTTT.

The chain couples TRBV14 to TRBJ1-1; tentatively, D is TRBD1 (5 bases). V was shortened by 2 bases and J by 3 bases, with 13 bases between the two germline ends. Germline CDR1 SGHDN, CDR2 FVKESK. There are 15 residues in the CDR3. CDR3 protein: CASSQSGVVDTEAFF. Written as DNA, the CDR3 is TGTGCCAGCAGCCAATCGGGGGTAGTTGACACTGAAGCTTTCTTT.

The chain links TRBV28 to TRBJ1-1; TRBD1 might be the D (5 bases). From germline, CDR1 is MDHEN and CDR2 SYDVKM. This CDR3 is built from 12 residues. The V end lost 10 bases, the J end lost 4 bases, and 13 bases lay between the germline ends. The CDR3: CATIIGTTEAFF. The CDR3 bases are TGTGCCACCATAATTGGGACCACTGAAGCTTTCTTT.

V is TRBV2 and J is TRBJ2-5; the match to TRBD1 covers 9 bases. The J call is doubtful: the DNA matches TRBJ2-7 better. This CDR3 is 14 amino acids long. In germline, CDR1 is SNHLY, CDR2 FYNNEI. The CDR3 DNA is TGTGCCAGCAGTTACCGGGACAGGGCGTACGAGCAGTACTTC. Protein product: CASSYRDRAYEQYF.

The V gene is TRBV29-1, the J gene TRBJ2-3; 14 positions match TRBD2. Trimming removed 8 bases from V and 6 bases from J; junction bases left unmatched: 4. The CDR3 totals 13 residues. CDR1 and CDR2 (germline): SQVTM, ANQGSEA. The CDR3 DNA is TGCAGCACGACTAGCGGGAGGGGCGATACGCAGTATTTT. It codes for CSTTSGRGDTQYF.

Only a few counts were recorded for this clone. The chain combines TRBV6-5 with TRBJ1-2; the D gene is possibly TRBD1 (5 bases). CDR3 length: 13 amino acids. CDR1 and CDR2 from the germline V gene are MNHEY and SVGAGI. The V and J ends lost 2 bases and 7 bases respectively, with 11 bases between them. The CDR3 sequence: CASSYTGVGGYTF. In DNA form, the CDR3 reads TGTGCCAGCAGTTACACGGGGGTTGGTGGCTACACCTTC.

On this clone: Other DNA sequences in this sample translate to the same CDR3. This rearrangement joins TRBV6-1 to TRBJ2-7; 13 bases are a match to TRBD2. This CDR3 is 15 amino acids long. The germline gives CDR1 MNHNS, CDR2 SASEGT. Trimming removed 4 bases from V and 4 bases from J; junction bases left unmatched: 4. This CDR3 reads CASSAGLAGVYEQYF. CDR3 coding DNA: TGTGCCAGCAGTGCCGGACTAGCGGGAGTTTACGAGCAGTACTTC.

This chain joins TRBV28 and TRBJ1-5; TRBD1 matches at 7 bases. The ends lost 6 bases at V and 8 bases at J; junction bases unmatched: 16. This CDR3 contains 16 residues. Germline CDR1 and CDR2: MDHEN and SYDVKM. The CDR3 region has the DNA TGTGCCAGCAGCCCCGGACAGGCGAGGTTATCAGAGCCCCAGCATTTT. It translates to CASSPGQARLSEPQHF.

The chain carries TRBV28 and TRBJ2-3; TRBD2 matches at 11 bases. Germline trimming cut 4 bases from V and 2 bases from J; bases unmatched to any gene: 5. Germline-derived CDR1 and CDR2 are MDHEN and SYDVKM. CDR3 length: 16 residues. This chain's CDR3 is CASSSLLAGDTDTQYF. DNA of the CDR3: TGTGCCAGCAGTTCTTTACTAGCGGGAGACACAGATACGCAGTATTTT.

The chain combines TRBV6-1 with TRBJ1-5; a possible D gene is TRBD1 (6 bases). Trimming left V 2 bases short and J 10 bases short, with 21 bases between. CDR1 MNHNS and CDR2 SASEGT come from the germline V gene. The CDR3 is made up of 16 amino acids. In nucleotides, the CDR3 is TGTGCCAGCAGTGAATGGCCCCGGGAGGGGGTATCCCCCCAGCATTTT. It translates to CASSEWPREGVSPQHF.

This clone was observed once. This rearrangement joins TRBV5-1 to TRBJ2-7; 10 bases are shared with TRBD2. J was trimmed by 1 base and V by 0 bases; bases with no gene match: 4. The length of the CDR3 is 16 residues. Germline values: CDR1 SGHRS, CDR2 YFSETQ. The CDR3 spells CASSLGRTSGSYEQYF. The CDR3 coding sequence is TGCGCCAGCAGCTTGGGGAGGACTAGCGGATCCTACGAGCAGTACTTC.

This clone was seen once. The CDR3 coding sequence is TGTGCCAGCAGTTTTACTGAAGGGGCCCCCTACGAGCAGTACTTC. As protein: CASSFTEGAPYEQYF. This chain links TRBV27 with TRBJ2-7, with D tentatively TRBD1 (5 bases). Trimming removed 3 bases at V and 2 bases at J, with 14 bases between. Germline CDR1 reads MNHEY; CDR2 reads SMNVEV (reference sequence). The CDR3 totals 15 residues.

This chain joins TRBV7-9 and TRBJ2-1, with D unclear. CDR3 length: 12 amino acids. CDR1 and CDR2 (germline): SEHNR, FQNEAQ (reference sequence). The ends were cut back, 1 base at V and 8 bases at J, with 6 bases in the middle. Here the CDR3 reads CASSLESDEQFF. DNA of the CDR3: TGTGCCAGCAGCTTAGAGTCGGATGAGCAGTTCTTC.

The chain combines TRBV2 with TRBJ1-2; D gene uncertain. The CDR3 runs 17 residues. Germline V lookup: CDR1 SNHLY, CDR2 FYNNEI. The germline V and J ends were trimmed by 0 bases and 0 bases, with 14 bases remaining between them. CDR3 in DNA: TGTGCCAGCAGTGAAGCGTTGGGCGGCAGAGCTAACTATGGCTACACCTTC. It encodes CASSEALGGRANYGYTF.

The rearrangement joins TRBV28 to TRBJ1-1; 11 bases map to TRBD1. The J segment lost 5 bases and the V segment lost 3 bases, leaving 2 bases of the junction unmatched. Germline V CDR1 and CDR2: MDHEN, SYDVKM. The CDR3 has 14 amino acids. The DNA for the CDR3 is TGTGCCAGCAGTTTTGGGACAGGGGGGACTGAAGCTTTCTTT. This codes for CASSFGTGGTEAFF.

The chain couples TRBV9 to TRBJ1-4; a possible D gene is TRBD1 (5 bases). The CDR3 runs to 14 residues. The V gene lost 8 bases and the J gene lost 4 bases, with 15 bases spanning the gap. In germline, CDR1 is SGDLS, CDR2 YYNGEE. The CDR3 coding sequence is TGTGCCAGACGAATGGGCAGGGATAATGAAAAACTGTTTTTT. Translating it yields CARRMGRDNEKLFF.